This T cell receptor (beta chain) was recovered during a study of graft-versus-host responses after intestinal transplantation (dated by TCRdb to the early 2020s). Regarding the research as a whole: The transplants that recipients received were multivisceral, liver-intestinal, or isolated intestinal. After intestinal transplantation, graft-versus-host and host-versus-graft alloreactive T cell clones were followed in the graft, circulation and bone marrow using bulk TCR-beta CDR3 sequencing. To identify alloreactive clones, pre-transplant mixed lymphocyte reaction products were sequenced and then compared with unstimulated pre-transplant donor and recipient T cells. Every recipient was given anti-thymocyte globulin induction, followed by about three years of maintenance tacrolimus and steroids. A peak of at least 4% donor T cells among recipient peripheral blood mononuclear cells was the definition used for donor T cell macrochimerism. Samples from a few later patients were sequenced in-house on an Illumina MiSeq with MiXCR processing rather than by the commercial service. A cohort of about 25 intestinal transplant recipients, including one retransplant, was enrolled, and 3 patients lacking pretransplant specimens were excluded.

The germline ends are 10 bases apart after V is trimmed by 9 bases and J by 1 base. Taken from the germline V gene (reference sequence), the CDR1 and CDR2 loops are SGHNT and YYREEE. CDR3 length: 13 amino acids, cysteine to phenylalanine. The retained sequence is limited to the CDR3, 39 bases, with the frame set at the first base. With respect to this clone: Its antigen has not been determined. No quality values exist for individual bases; no much larger clone is one base distant.

This specimen's time point label, interpreted: cells obtained before transplantation from donor or recipient. CD3+CD4+ and CD3+CD8+ populations were FACS-sorted from unstimulated pre-transplant donor and recipient cells taken from spleen or lymph nodes. Study-wide findings and limitations: Early after transplant, declines in HvG clones were associated with peak levels of circulating GvH clones. In patients with donor T cell macrochimerism, the allografts had high GvH to HvG T cell clonal ratios. GvH clones turned up in recipient bone marrow, with some appearing earlier in ileal mucosa or blood, a pattern consistent with an intestinal mucosal origin. Conclusions were limited by the relatively low number and heterogeneity of intestinal transplant patients.

Preparation of the library involved the immunoSEQ multiplex PCR assay. For most patients, genomic DNA was isolated with the Qiagen DNeasy Blood and Tissue Kit and shipped frozen to Adaptive Biotechnologies for TCR sequencing. For most patients, genomic DNA was subjected to high-throughput TCR-beta CDR3 sequencing by Adaptive Biotechnologies. The authors' pipeline ran thus. Adaptive's ImmunoSEQ software was the source of the TCR sequencing data for about 18 patients, while a few other patients were processed with MiXCR and VDJtools. To correct CD4 versus CD8 sorting errors, sequences present in both subsets at a frequency ratio below 5:1 were removed. CDR3 nucleotide sequences shared between donor and recipient were removed because the origin of such sequences could not be assigned. To be classed as alloreactive, a clone needed at least 2-fold expansion over unstimulated cells and a minimum CFSE-low frequency of 0.002% (template counts) or 0.001% (read counts). Mappable clones were those detected in sequenced pre-transplant spleen, lymph node, or MLR CFSE-low populations of the donor or recipient. Cumulative frequency of alloreactive clones was calculated as a percentage of all sequences weighted by copy number. TCRdb carries this immuneACCESS record with in-frame sequences only. Its versions omit some clonotypes, under half of them owing to an unresolved V gene in the studies checked, with the rest unexplained. V and J calls plus clone size are reproduced from that table; the DNA served to infer D and trimming. For this sample the table gives 78,000 or so clones, of which about nine tenths were detected only once. Clones ranked in the top ten supply more than 7% of the sample.

The receptor was isolated from a human donor who was the organ donor for an intestinal transplant. The sequence joins TRBV5-4 to TRBJ2-2; possibly the D gene is TRBD1, per 5 matching bases. The source material was unstimulated CD8+ T cells sorted from spleen or lymph node cells, sampled before transplant. The sequenced DNA is TGTGCCATCCCCAGGGAGAACACCGGGGAGCTGTTTTTT. Translation gives CAIPRENTGELFF. Beyond the CDR3, the reference TRBV5-4 and TRBJ2-2 genes provide the residues; the full variable domain reads: ETGVTQSPTHLIKTRGQQVTLRCSSQSGHNTVSWYQQALGQGPQFIFQYYREEENGRGNFPPRFSGLQFPNYSSELNVNALELDDSALYLCAIPRENTGELFFGEGSRLTVL.